Presented here are 32 T cell receptor beta chains from one specimen sequenced in a study of beta chain features in type 1 diabetes. Since all of the isolated RNA was reverse transcribed, expressed TCRB transcripts were what got sequenced. Clones were read by immunoSEQ multiplex PCR, and TCRdb kept only the in-frame ones, dropping some. The sample holds 680,000 or so clones, less than 20% seen once. The sequenced sample was naive CD4+ T cells from blood. The receptors were sampled from a young man in good health.

The chain carries TRBV7-2 and TRBJ2-1; a weak D match, TRBD2 (6 bases). Trimming left V 5 bases short and J 12 bases short, with 20 bases between. The germline gives CDR1 SGHTA, CDR2 FQGNSA. The CDR3 is made up of 14 amino acids. The CDR3 sequence: CASSPPPERVRQFF. CDR3 coding DNA: TGTGCCAGCAGCCCACCCCCAGAGCGGGTACGGCAGTTCTTC. Full variable domain (missing parts from reference TRBV7-2 and TRBJ2-1): GAGVSQSPSNKVTEKGKDVELRCDPISGHTALYWYRQSLGQGLEFLIYFQGNSAPDKSGLPSDRFSAERTGGSVSTLTIQRTQQEDSAVYLCASSPPPERVRQFFGPGTRLTVL.

This clone was recorded a few times. The chain combines TRBV25-1 with TRBJ2-1, with TRBD1 matching 11 bases. This CDR3 contains 15 residues. J was trimmed by 9 bases and V by 3 bases; bases with no gene match: 7. Germline CDR1 and CDR2: MGHDK and SYGVNS. CDR3 in amino acids: CASSDSRTGGTEQFF. In nucleotides, the CDR3 is TGTGCCAGCAGTGACTCTAGGACAGGGGGCACTGAGCAGTTCTTC.

V and J are TRBV29-1 and TRBJ1-1; TRBD1 is a possible D gene (5 bases). The CDR3 loop spans 17 amino acids. V lost 2 bases and J lost 1, with 20 bases in between. Germline V gene lookup returns CDR1 SQVTM and CDR2 ANQGSEA. CDR3 region: CSVEKNDRFSKNTEAFF. CDR3 in DNA: TGCAGCGTTGAAAAGAACGACAGATTCTCGAAGAACACTGAAGCTTTCTTT.

The CDR3 protein is CSVESPGRGSYNEQFF. The CDR3 nucleotides are TGCAGCGTTGAAAGCCCGGGACGGGGCTCCTACAATGAGCAGTTCTTC. The rearrangement joins TRBV29-1 to TRBJ2-1; D tentatively fits TRBD1 or TRBD2 (5 bases each). The V and J ends lost 2 bases and 0 bases respectively, with 14 bases between them. Germline CDR1 SQVTM, CDR2 ANQGSEA. The CDR3 is 16 amino acids.

This clone was seen only a few times. The J gene is TRBJ2-1, the V gene TRBV27; 7 nucleotides align to TRBD2. V shed 4 bases and J 8 bases; nucleotides not matched to a gene: 14. This CDR3 spans 16 amino acids. CDR1 MNHEY and CDR2 SMNVEV come from the germline V gene (reference sequence). The chain's CDR3 is CASSSLAVQKAYEQFF. The CDR3, as DNA: TGTGCCAGCAGTTCCCTAGCGGTACAGAAGGCGTATGAGCAGTTCTTC.

This clone was counted once. V and J are TRBV4-3 and TRBJ2-1; the match to TRBD2 covers 8 bases. Looked up from germline, CDR1 is LGHNA and CDR2 is YSLEER. The J segment lost 4 bases and the V segment lost 4 bases, leaving 15 bases of the junction unmatched. The CDR3 totals 18 residues. CDR3 region: CASSRAQGLVAGYNEQFF. The CDR3 region has the DNA TGCGCCAGCAGCCGAGCCCAAGGGTTAGTAGCGGGATACAATGAGCAGTTCTTC.

The CDR3 DNA reads TGTGCCAGCAGCCTGAAGGGGACTGGTTCCGGAGAGACCCAGTACTTC. Protein sequence: CASSLKGTGSGETQYF. This chain links TRBV2 with TRBJ2-5; possible D gene TRBD2, 6 bases. The ends were cut back, 6 bases at V and 4 bases at J, with 21 bases in the middle. Germline CDR1 and CDR2: SNHLY and FYNNEI. There are 16 residues in the CDR3.

This clone was picked up a small number of times. The rearrangement joins TRBV27 to TRBJ1-2; tentative D call: TRBD1 (6 bases). This CDR3 has 14 residues. Germline loops: CDR1 MNHEY, CDR2 SMNVEV (reference sequence). The V and J ends lost 2 bases and 4 bases respectively, with 11 bases between them. The CDR3 nucleotides read TGTGCCAGCAGTTTAGGCAGGGGTACCTATGGCTACACCTTC. The encoded protein is CASSLGRGTYGYTF.

J is TRBJ1-5 and V is TRBV28, with a tentative D call TRBD1 (6 bases). Trimming stripped 2 bases from V and 0 bases from J, with 8 bases between. The length of the CDR3 is 15 residues. Germline loops: CDR1 MDHEN, CDR2 SYDVKM. The CDR3 region has the DNA TGTGCCAGCAGTTTAGTCAGGGGTAGCAATCAGCCCCAGCATTTT. It yields the protein CASSLVRGSNQPQHF.

V and J are TRBV7-3 and TRBJ2-1, with 7 bases fitting TRBD1. J gave up 12 bases and V 4 bases, and 9 bases lay outside the gene matches. The germline CDR1 and CDR2 sequences are SGHTA and FQGTGA. The CDR3 consists of 13 residues. In DNA, the CDR3 is TGTGCCAGCAGCTCCACACAGGGGTTAACGCAGTTCTTC. This codes for CASSSTQGLTQFF.

The CDR3 spells CASSFEGVEQPQHF. The CDR3 DNA sequence: TGCGCCAGCAGCTTCGAAGGTGTGGAACAGCCCCAGCATTTT. This chain links TRBV5-1 with TRBJ1-5; D remains ambiguous. The CDR3 contains 14 residues. V dropped 2 bases and J dropped 7 bases, with 13 bases sitting between them. From germline, CDR1 is SGHRS and CDR2 YFSETQ.

V gene TRBV28 combines with J gene TRBJ2-5; D tentatively fits TRBD1 or TRBD2 (6 bases each). In germline, CDR1 is MDHEN, CDR2 SYDVKM. V lost 7 bases, J lost 6 bases, and 18 bases lay in between. This CDR3 region has 14 residues. In DNA form, the CDR3 reads TGTGCCAGCACCCAAGGGACTTGGGGGCAGACCCAGTACTTC. Protein product: CASTQGTWGQTQYF.

The table lists this clone with a few counts. The V gene is TRBV30, the J gene TRBJ2-5; no firm D call. CDR1 GTSNPN and CDR2 SVGIG come from the germline V gene (reference sequence). With 4 bases removed from V and 5 bases from J, the gap between germline ends came to 14 bases. The CDR3 is made up of 13 amino acids. The CDR3 loop is CAWINPNKETQYF. The CDR3 DNA sequence: TGTGCCTGGATTAACCCGAATAAGGAGACCCAGTACTTC.

This clone was recorded a few times. The V call is TRBV6-5, the J call TRBJ2-1, with TRBD2 identical over 9 bases. This CDR3 comprises 14 residues. Germline lookup yields CDR1 MNHEY and CDR2 SVGAGI. The ends lost 0 bases at V and 10 bases at J; junction bases unmatched: 4. CDR3 sequence (DNA): TGTGCCAGCAGTTACTCTGCGACTAGCGGAGAGCAGTTCTTC. As protein: CASSYSATSGEQFF.

This clone was detected only a few times. V usage is TRBV27 and J usage is TRBJ2-3; no clear D gene. The CDR3 has 14 amino acids. Per germline, CDR1 MNHEY and CDR2 SMNVEV (reference sequence). Trimming stripped 3 bases from V and 0 bases from J, with 7 bases between. This CDR3 reads CASSLETSTDTQYF. The CDR3 nucleotides read TGTGCCAGCAGTTTGGAGACTAGCACAGATACGCAGTATTTT.

There are a few counts of this clone. The rearrangement uses TRBV5-6 and TRBJ2-1, with D possibly matching TRBD1 (5 bases). From germline, CDR1 is SGHDT and CDR2 YYEEEE. The CDR3 loop spans 14 amino acids. The V and J ends lost 2 bases and 5 bases respectively, with 11 bases between them. CDR3 protein: CASSFRAVNNEQFF. CDR3 bases: TGTGCCAGCAGCTTCAGGGCTGTGAACAATGAGCAGTTCTTC.

The sample holds a few counts of this clone. This rearrangement joins TRBV4-3 to TRBJ2-7, with a weak D call TRBD2 (5 bases). Trimming removed 1 base from V and 5 bases from J, with 18 bases in between. Germline-derived CDR1 and CDR2 are LGHNA and YSLEER. The CDR3 length is 16 residues. The CDR3 nucleotides are TGCGCCAGCAGCCAAGTCCGGGCTCGGGGATCCCACGAGCAGTACTTC. Amino acids: CASSQVRARGSHEQYF.

This clone was recorded a few times. The chain is built from TRBV5-1 and TRBJ2-7, with 11 bases identical to TRBD2. The V segment lost 0 bases and the J segment 2 bases; nucleotides outside the gene matches: 4. CDR1 SGHRS and CDR2 YFSETQ come from the germline V gene. This CDR3 has 16 amino acids. The CDR3 reads CASSLGLAGRTYEQYF. As DNA, the CDR3 is TGCGCCAGCAGCTTGGGACTAGCGGGGAGGACCTACGAGCAGTACTTC.

This clone showed up just a few times. The genes are TRBV5-4 and TRBJ1-5; D ambiguous. Germline V gene sequence: CDR1 SGHNT, CDR2 YYREEE (reference sequence). The CDR3 runs to 15 residues. V was shortened by 0 bases and J by 5 bases, with 12 bases between the two germline ends. The CDR3 nucleotides are TGTGCCAGCAGCTTGGGGGCGGCCTGGGATCAGCCCCAGCATTTT. This encodes CASSLGAAWDQPQHF.

This clone has a handful of counts. This sequence joins TRBV7-4 and TRBJ1-5; D not resolved. CDR1 and CDR2 from the germline V gene are SGHVT and SQSDAQ. The V end lost 1 base, the J end lost 4 bases, and 8 bases lay between the germline ends. This CDR3 region has 14 residues. CDR3 protein: CASSLERQNQPQHF. The CDR3 nucleotides read TGTGCCAGCAGCTTAGAAAGACAAAATCAGCCCCAGCATTTT.

The count of this clone is one. CDR3 sequence (DNA): TGTGCCAGCTCACCCGACAGGGTCGCTCAGCCCCAGCATTTT. Protein product: CASSPDRVAQPQHF. This sequence joins TRBV18 and TRBJ1-5, with TRBD1 identical over 7 bases. With 3 bases clipped from V and 6 bases from J, the junction kept 5 bases outside the gene matches. The CDR3 has 14 amino acids. The germline gives CDR1 KGHSH, CDR2 LQKENI.

This clone appeared a few times. The chain uses TRBV10-3 and TRBJ2-5; 10 bases map to TRBD2. This CDR3 is 17 amino acids long. V shed 2 bases, J shed 5 bases, and the junction held 11 bases outside the gene matches. In germline, CDR1 is ENHRY, CDR2 SYGVKD. The CDR3 DNA sequence: TGTGCCATCAGTGAGGGTAAAGCGGGAGGGCCAGAGGAGACCCAGTACTTC. Protein product: CAISEGKAGGPEETQYF.

This clone was counted a few times. The chain is built from TRBV20-1 and TRBJ2-2; unclear D gene. CDR1 and CDR2 from the germline V gene are DFQATT and SNEGSKA (reference sequence). V shed 3 bases and J shed 5 bases, with 4 bases lying between them. CDR3 length: 11 residues. The CDR3: CSARGTGELFF. The CDR3 bases are TGCAGTGCTAGGGGGACCGGGGAGCTGTTTTTT.

This chain joins TRBV7-9 and TRBJ1-1; D remains unclear. Trimming removed 1 base from V and 2 bases from J, with 11 bases in between. This CDR3 region has 15 residues. Germline loops: CDR1 SEHNR, CDR2 FQNEAQ (reference sequence). The CDR3 DNA reads as TGTGCCAGCAGCTTAGGAGTTCGCCACAACACTGAAGCTTTCTTT. Its protein is CASSLGVRHNTEAFF. Complete variable domain (other parts from reference TRBV7-9 and TRBJ1-1): DTGVSQNPRHKITKRGQNVTFRCDPISEHNRLYWYRQTLGQGPEFLTYFQNEAQLEKSRLLSDRFSAERPKGSFSTLEIQRTEQGDSAMYLCASSLGVRHNTEAFFGQGTRLTVV.

This clone has just a few counts. The V and J genes are TRBV30 and TRBJ1-3; tentatively, D is TRBD1 (6 bases). Germline V gene data show CDR1 as GTSNPN and CDR2 as SVGIG (reference sequence). Trimming stripped 0 bases from V and 4 bases from J, with 16 bases between. The CDR3 is made up of 16 amino acids. This chain's CDR3 is CAWSVIGGARGNTIYF. CDR3 sequence (DNA): TGTGCCTGGAGTGTGATAGGGGGGGCCCGGGGAAACACCATATATTTT.

This rearrangement joins TRBV23-1 to TRBJ2-7; D is perhaps TRBD1 (6 bases). TRBV23-1 qualifies as an ORF whose function is uncertain. Between the trimmed V and J ends, which lost 0 bases and 1 base, there was a span of 10 bases. This CDR3 spans 15 amino acids. The CDR3 bases are TGCGCCAGCAGTCAATCCAGGACAGCGTCCTACGAGCAGTACTTC. Amino acids: CASSQSRTASYEQYF.

This clone was observed a few times. This chain uses TRBV15 with TRBJ1-6, with D possibly matching TRBD1 (5 bases). The germline gives CDR1 LNHNV, CDR2 YYDKDF (reference sequence). The CDR3 spans 13 residues. Trimming took 1 base from V and 8 from J, leaving 6 bases between them. CDR3 protein: CATSRARDSPLHF. The CDR3, as DNA: TGTGCCACCAGCAGAGCCAGGGATTCACCCCTCCACTTT.

In its sample, this clone was seen a few times. This rearrangement joins TRBV29-1 to TRBJ1-1; D remains unclear. Trimming removed 6 bases at V and 0 bases at J, with 14 bases between. Germline V gene lookup returns CDR1 SQVTM and CDR2 ANQGSEA. The CDR3 is made up of 14 amino acids. CDR3 residues: CSVLERIMNTEAFF. CDR3 DNA: TGCAGCGTATTGGAACGGATCATGAACACTGAAGCTTTCTTT. Supplemented by reference TRBV29-1 and TRBJ1-1, the full variable domain reads SAVISQKPSRDICQRGTSLTIQCQVDSQVTMMFWYRQQPGQSLTLIATANQGSEATYESGFVIDKFPISRPNLTFSTLTVSNMSPEDSSIYLCSVLERIMNTEAFFGQGTRLTVV.

This sequence joins TRBV7-2 and TRBJ2-1; 7 bases are shared with TRBD2. The CDR3 is 17 residues long. With 4 bases clipped from V and 6 bases from J, the junction kept 15 bases outside the gene matches. The germline V gene has CDR1 SGHTA and CDR2 FQGNSA. CDR3 residues: CASSSIRIGGSLNEQFF. CDR3 in DNA: TGTGCCAGCAGCTCTATTCGGATCGGGGGGTCCCTCAATGAGCAGTTCTTC.

The rearrangement joins TRBV23-1 to TRBJ2-7; D is ambiguous. TRBV23-1 is an ORF; its function is uncertain. The CDR3 is 11 amino acids. V lost 4 bases and J 3 bases, leaving 4 bases between the germline ends. The CDR3 here is CASSRSYEQYF. The CDR3 region has the DNA TGCGCCAGCAGTCGAAGCTACGAGCAGTACTTC.

The V call is TRBV29-1, the J call TRBJ2-5; D gene unclear. The CDR3 totals 15 residues. Germline loops: CDR1 SQVTM, CDR2 ANQGSEA. The germline V and J ends were trimmed by 3 bases and 1 base, with 15 bases remaining between them. The CDR3 nucleotides are TGCAGCGTTGATACTGGACGGCCGCCCCAAGAGACCCAGTACTTC. Translated, it gives CSVDTGRPPQETQYF.

This clone has just a few counts. The chain joins TRBV19 to TRBJ2-1, with TRBD1 matching 7 bases. Germline CDR1 and CDR2: LNHDA and SQIVND (reference sequence). Losses at the gene ends were 7 bases for V and 5 bases for J; bases not matched to a gene: 11. This CDR3 comprises 15 residues. The CDR3 protein is CASTLRLTGNNEQFF. DNA of the CDR3: TGTGCCAGTACCCTGAGGTTGACAGGGAACAATGAGCAGTTCTTC.